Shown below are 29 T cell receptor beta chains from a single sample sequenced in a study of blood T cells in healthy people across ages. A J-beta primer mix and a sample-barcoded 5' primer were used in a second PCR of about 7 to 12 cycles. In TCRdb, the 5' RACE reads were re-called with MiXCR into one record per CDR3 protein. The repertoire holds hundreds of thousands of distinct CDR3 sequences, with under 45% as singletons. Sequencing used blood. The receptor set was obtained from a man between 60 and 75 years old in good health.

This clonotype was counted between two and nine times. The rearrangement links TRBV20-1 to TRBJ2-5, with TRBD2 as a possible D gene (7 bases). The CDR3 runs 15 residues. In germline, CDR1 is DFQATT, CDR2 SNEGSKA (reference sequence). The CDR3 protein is CRAVVSGGHRETQYF. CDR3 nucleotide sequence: TGCAGGGCCGTTGTATCGGGGGGACACCGGGAGACCCAGTACTTC.

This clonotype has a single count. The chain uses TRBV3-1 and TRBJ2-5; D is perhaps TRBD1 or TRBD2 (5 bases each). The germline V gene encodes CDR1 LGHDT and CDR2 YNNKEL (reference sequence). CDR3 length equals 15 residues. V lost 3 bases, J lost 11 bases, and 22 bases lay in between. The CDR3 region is CASSHDHGGRSEQYF. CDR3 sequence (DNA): TGTGCCAGCAGCCATGATCATGGGGGAAGGTCGGAGCAGTACTTC.

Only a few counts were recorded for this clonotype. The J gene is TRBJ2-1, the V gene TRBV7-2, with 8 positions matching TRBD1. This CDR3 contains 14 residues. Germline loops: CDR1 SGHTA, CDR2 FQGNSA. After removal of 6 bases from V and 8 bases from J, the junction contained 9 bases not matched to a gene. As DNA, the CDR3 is TGTGCCAGCAGGCGAAGGACAGGGACACATGAGCAGTTCTTC. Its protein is CASRRRTGTHEQFF.

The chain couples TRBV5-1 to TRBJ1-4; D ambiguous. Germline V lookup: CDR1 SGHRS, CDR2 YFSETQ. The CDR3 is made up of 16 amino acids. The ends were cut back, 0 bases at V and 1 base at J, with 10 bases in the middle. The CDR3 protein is CASSLVVGETNEKLFF. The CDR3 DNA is TGCGCCAGCAGCTTGGTCGTCGGTGAAACTAATGAAAAACTGTTTTTT.

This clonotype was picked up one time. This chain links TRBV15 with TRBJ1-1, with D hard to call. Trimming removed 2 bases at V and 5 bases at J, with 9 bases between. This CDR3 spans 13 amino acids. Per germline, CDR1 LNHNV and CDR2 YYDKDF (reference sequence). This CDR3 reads CATSRKLGTEAFF. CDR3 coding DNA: TGTGCCACCAGCAGAAAATTGGGGACTGAAGCTTTCTTT.

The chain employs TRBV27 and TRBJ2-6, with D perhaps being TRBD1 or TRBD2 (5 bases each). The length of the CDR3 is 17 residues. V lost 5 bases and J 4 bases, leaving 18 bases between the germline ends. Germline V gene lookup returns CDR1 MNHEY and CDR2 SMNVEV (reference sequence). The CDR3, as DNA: TGTGCCAGCAGTCCCTCCTTAGGGGAGAAAGGGGCCAACGTCCTGACTTTC. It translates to CASSPSLGEKGANVLTF.

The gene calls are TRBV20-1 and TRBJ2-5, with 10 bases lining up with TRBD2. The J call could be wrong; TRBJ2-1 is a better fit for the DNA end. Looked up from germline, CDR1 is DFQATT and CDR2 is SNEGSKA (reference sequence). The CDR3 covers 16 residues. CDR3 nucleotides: TGCAGTGCTGTTAGCCTTAGCGGGGGGTTACAAGAGACCCAGTTCTTC. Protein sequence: CSAVSLSGGLQETQFF.

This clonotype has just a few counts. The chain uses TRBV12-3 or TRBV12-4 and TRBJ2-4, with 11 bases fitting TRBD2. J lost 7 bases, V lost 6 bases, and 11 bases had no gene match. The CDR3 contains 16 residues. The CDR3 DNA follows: TGTGCCAGCAGCCTCGATCTAGCGGGGGGTGCCAACATTCAGTACTTC. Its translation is CASSLDLAGGANIQYF.

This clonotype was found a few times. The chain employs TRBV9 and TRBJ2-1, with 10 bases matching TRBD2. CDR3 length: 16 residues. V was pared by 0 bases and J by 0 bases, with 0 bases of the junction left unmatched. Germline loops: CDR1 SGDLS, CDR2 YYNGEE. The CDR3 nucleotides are TGTGCCAGCAGCGTAGTAGCGGGGGGCTCCTACAATGAGCAGTTCTTC. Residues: CASSVVAGGSYNEQFF.

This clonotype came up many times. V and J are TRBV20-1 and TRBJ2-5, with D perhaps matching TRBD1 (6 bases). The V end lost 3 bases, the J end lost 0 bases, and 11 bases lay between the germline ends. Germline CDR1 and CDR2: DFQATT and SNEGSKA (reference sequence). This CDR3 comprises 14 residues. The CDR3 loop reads CSASKGEYQETQYF. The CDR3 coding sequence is TGCAGTGCTAGTAAGGGGGAGTACCAAGAGACCCAGTACTTC.

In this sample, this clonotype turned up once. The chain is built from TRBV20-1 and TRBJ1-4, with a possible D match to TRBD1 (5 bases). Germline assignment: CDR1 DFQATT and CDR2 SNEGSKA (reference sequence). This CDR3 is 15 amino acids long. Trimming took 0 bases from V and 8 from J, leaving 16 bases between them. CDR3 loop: CSARERGRAREKLFF. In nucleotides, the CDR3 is TGCAGTGCTAGAGAGCGTGGCAGGGCGCGGGAAAAACTGTTTTTT.

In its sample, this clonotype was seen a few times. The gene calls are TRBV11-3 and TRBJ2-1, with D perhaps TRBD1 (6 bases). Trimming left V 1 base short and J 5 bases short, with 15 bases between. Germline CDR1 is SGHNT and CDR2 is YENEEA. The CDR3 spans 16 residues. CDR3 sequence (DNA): TGTGCCAGCAGCTTAGTGATTTCTAGGGACAACAATGAGCAGTTCTTC. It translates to CASSLVISRDNNEQFF.

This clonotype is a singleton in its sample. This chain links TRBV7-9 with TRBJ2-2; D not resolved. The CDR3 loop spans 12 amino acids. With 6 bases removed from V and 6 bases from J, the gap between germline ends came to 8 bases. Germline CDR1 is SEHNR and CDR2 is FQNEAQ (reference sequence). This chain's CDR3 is CASRSGSGELFF. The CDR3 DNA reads TGTGCCAGCAGATCAGGATCCGGGGAGCTGTTTTTT.

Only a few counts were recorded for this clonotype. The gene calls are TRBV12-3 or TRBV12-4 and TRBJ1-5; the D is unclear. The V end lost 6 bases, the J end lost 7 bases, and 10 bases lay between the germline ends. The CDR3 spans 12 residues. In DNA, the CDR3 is TGTGCCAGCAGGGATCAACGACAGCCCCAGCATTTT. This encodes CASRDQRQPQHF.

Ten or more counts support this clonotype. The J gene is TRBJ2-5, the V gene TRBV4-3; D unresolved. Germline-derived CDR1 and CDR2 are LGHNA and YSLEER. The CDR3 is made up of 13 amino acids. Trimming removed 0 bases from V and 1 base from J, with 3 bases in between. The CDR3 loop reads CASSQDGQETQYF. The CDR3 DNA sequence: TGCGCCAGCAGCCAAGACGGCCAAGAGACCCAGTACTTC.

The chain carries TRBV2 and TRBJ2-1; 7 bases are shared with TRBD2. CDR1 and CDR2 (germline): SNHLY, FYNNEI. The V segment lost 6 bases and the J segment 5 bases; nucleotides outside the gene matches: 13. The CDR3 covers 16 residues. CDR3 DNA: TGTGCCAGCAGGGCTCCGGGACTAAGGACACACAATGAGCAGTTCTTC. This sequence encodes CASRAPGLRTHNEQFF.

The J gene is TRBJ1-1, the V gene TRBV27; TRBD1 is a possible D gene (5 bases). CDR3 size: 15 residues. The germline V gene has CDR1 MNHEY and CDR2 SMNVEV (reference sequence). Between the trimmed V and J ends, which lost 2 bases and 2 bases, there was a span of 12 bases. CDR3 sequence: CASSLRRQTNTEAFF. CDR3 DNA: TGTGCCAGCAGTTTACGTCGACAGACTAACACTGAAGCTTTCTTT.

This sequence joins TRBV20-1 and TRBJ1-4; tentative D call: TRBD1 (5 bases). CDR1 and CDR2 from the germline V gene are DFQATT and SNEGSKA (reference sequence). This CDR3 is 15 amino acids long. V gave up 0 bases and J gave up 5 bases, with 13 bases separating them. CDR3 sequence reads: CSARDLKGPNEKLFF. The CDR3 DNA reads TGCAGTGCTAGAGATCTTAAGGGACCCAATGAAAAACTGTTTTTT.

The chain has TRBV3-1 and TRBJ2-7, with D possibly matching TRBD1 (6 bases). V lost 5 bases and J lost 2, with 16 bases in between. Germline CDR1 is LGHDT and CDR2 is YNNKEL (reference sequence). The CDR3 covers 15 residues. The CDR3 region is CASSIAGTQTYEQYF. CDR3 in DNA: TGTGCCAGCAGCATCGCCGGGACACAAACCTACGAGCAGTACTTC.

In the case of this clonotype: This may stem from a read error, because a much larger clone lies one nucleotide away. CDR3 in DNA: TGTGCCAGCAGCTGTGGACCTGGCTACGAGCAGTACTTC. As protein: CASSCGPGYEQYF. This rearrangement joins TRBV7-2 to TRBJ2-7; D remains unclear. The germline V gene encodes CDR1 SGHTA and CDR2 FQGNSA. The CDR3 length is 13 residues. V lost 4 bases and J 3 bases, leaving 10 bases between the germline ends.

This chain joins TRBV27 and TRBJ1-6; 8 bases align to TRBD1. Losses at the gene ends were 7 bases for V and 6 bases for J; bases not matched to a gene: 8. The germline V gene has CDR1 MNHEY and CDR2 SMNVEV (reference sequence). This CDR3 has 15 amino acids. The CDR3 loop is CASTTGGTFNSPLHF. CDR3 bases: TGTGCCAGCACCACAGGGGGAACTTTTAATTCACCCCTCCACTTT.

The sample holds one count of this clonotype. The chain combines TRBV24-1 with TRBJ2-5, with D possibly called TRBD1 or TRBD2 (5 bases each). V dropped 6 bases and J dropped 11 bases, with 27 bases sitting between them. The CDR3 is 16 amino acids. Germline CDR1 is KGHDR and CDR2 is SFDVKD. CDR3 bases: TGTGCCACCAGTATGGGCCGGGGACCCTCCTACAATGAGCAGTACTTC. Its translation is CATSMGRGPSYNEQYF.

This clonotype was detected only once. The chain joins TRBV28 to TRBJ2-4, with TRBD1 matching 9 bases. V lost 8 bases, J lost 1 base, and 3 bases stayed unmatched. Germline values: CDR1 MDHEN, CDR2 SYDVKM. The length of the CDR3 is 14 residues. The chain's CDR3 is CASVQGAAKNIQYF. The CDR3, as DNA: TGTGCCAGCGTACAGGGGGCGGCCAAAAACATTCAGTACTTC.

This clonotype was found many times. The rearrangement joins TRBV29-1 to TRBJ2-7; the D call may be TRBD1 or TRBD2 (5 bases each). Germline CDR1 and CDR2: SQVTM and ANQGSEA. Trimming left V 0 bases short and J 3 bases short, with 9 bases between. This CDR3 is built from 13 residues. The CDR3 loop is CSVEDRDGYEQYF. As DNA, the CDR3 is TGCAGCGTTGAAGATAGGGACGGCTACGAGCAGTACTTC.

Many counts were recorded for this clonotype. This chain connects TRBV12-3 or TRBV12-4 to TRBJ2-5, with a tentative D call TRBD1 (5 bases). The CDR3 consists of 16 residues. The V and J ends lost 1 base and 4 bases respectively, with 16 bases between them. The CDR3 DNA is TGTGCCAGCAGTTTAGACAGGCCTTTGATAATAGAGACCCAGTACTTC. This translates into CASSLDRPLIIETQYF.

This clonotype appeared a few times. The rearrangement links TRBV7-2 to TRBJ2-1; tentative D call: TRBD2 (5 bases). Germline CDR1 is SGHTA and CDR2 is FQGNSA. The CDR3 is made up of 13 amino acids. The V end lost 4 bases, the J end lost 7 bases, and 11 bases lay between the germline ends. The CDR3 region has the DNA TGTGCCAGCAGCTCTCGCGAGGGTAATGAGCAGTTCTTC. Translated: CASSSREGNEQFF.

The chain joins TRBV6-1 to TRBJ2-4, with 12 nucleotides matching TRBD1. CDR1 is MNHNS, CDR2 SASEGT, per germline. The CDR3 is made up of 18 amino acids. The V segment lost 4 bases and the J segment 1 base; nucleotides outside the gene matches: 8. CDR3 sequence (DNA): TGTGCCAGCAGTGGGGACAGGGGGCAATTGTACGCCAAAAACATTCAGTACTTC. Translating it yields CASSGDRGQLYAKNIQYF.

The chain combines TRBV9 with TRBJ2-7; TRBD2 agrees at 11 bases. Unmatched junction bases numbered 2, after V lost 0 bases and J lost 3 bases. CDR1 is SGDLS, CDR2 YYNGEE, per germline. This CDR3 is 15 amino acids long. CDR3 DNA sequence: TGTGCCAGCAGCGTAGCCCTAGCGGGGGGCTACGAGCAGTACTTC. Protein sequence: CASSVALAGGYEQYF.

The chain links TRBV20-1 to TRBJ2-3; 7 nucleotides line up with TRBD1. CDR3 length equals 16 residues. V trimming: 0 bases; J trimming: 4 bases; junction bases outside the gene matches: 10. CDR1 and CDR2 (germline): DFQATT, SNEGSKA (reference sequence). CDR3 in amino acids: CSARDIQGNLADTQYF. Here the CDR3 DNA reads TGCAGTGCTAGAGATATACAGGGGAATCTTGCAGATACGCAGTATTTT.